This TCR beta chain was captured by sequencing in a study of T cell responses to AZD1222 COVID-19 vaccine. Details on this clone: What it binds is unknown.

Trimming stripped 6 bases from V and 10 bases from J, with 16 bases between. Germline values: CDR1 MNHEY, CDR2 SMNVEV (reference sequence). This CDR3 comprises 14 residues. Produced via immunoSEQ multiplex PCR; TCRdb's table is partial and in-frame only. The data show 120,000 to 150,000 clones, around 90% seen once. Overall study findings and caveats: Once two AZD1222 doses were given, Spike-specific TCR breadth and depth went up. Recipients of AZD1222 seropositive at baseline numbered only 6 or 7.

This clonotype was obtained from an adult who received the MenACWY meningococcal vaccine as a control. Source: peripheral blood, taken 28 days after the second dose of the MenACWY control vaccine. The V call is TRBV27, the J call TRBJ1-6; perhaps TRBD1 as D (6 bases). CDR3 in DNA: TGTGCCAGCAGACAGGACAGCAGCACCTCACCCCTCCACTTT. Protein product: CASRQDSSTSPLHF.